This is a list of T cell receptor beta chains from one sample in a study of cytomegalovirus exposure and HLA in healthy donors. Clones were sequenced by immunoSEQ multiplex PCR, and TCRdb holds only the in-frame ones, with some missing. Among approximately 81,000 clones, 60% to 80% were seen once, and the ten largest hold 6.2%. Input material: PBMCs. These receptors were collected from a woman aged 50 to 60 in good health and CMV-seropositive. CDR3s include the opening cysteine and the closing phenylalanine or tryptophan. The size field is filled for only some rows; it gives once, few, many or a size class.

V gene: TRBV5-6
CDR3 length: 16
clone size: .
CDR3 protein: CASSFLGQGAGQPQHF

V gene: TRBV7-6
CDR3 length: 16
clone size: .
CDR3 protein: CASSFGRVSRNEKLFF

V gene: TRBV7-9
CDR3 length: 15
clone size: few
CDR3 protein: CASSLGSGSNNEQFF

V gene: TRBV15
CDR3 length: 16
clone size: once
CDR3 protein: CATSSPRLAGEGEQFF

V gene: TRBV30
CDR3 length: 13
clone size: .
CDR3 protein: CAWTTQGGQPQHF

V gene: TRBV6-5
CDR3 length: 16
clone size: few
CDR3 protein: CASSYLPSGRDGELFF

V gene: TRBV5-1
CDR3 length: 17
clone size: few
CDR3 protein: CASSWGLAGVFYNEQFF

V gene: TRBV28
CDR3 length: 13
clone size: .
CDR3 protein: CASSHQVGQPQHF

V gene: TRBV29-1
CDR3 length: 18
clone size: .
CDR3 protein: CSVEDGGHGTPILYGYTF

V gene: TRBV10-1
CDR3 length: 15
clone size: .
CDR3 protein: CASSDPRTGGREQYF

V gene: TRBV5-1
CDR3 length: 14
clone size: .
CDR3 protein: CASSQGTGGREQYF

V gene: TRBV19
CDR3 length: 13
clone size: .
CDR3 protein: CASSDTYNQPQHF

V gene: TRBV2
CDR3 length: 14
clone size: .
CDR3 protein: CASSEVAPHLEQYF

V gene: TRBV10-3
CDR3 length: 12
clone size: .
CDR3 protein: CAIRGGEETQYF

V gene: TRBV28
CDR3 length: 16
clone size: .
CDR3 protein: CASSLLSNSVVYEQYF

V gene: TRBV6-1
CDR3 length: 14
clone size: few
CDR3 protein: CASSPGASGTQSYF

V gene: TRBV2
CDR3 length: 13
clone size: .
CDR3 protein: CATRTSGTDTQYF

V gene: TRBV30
CDR3 length: 15
clone size: .
CDR3 protein: CAWSPPHWAKYEQYF

V gene: TRBV5-4
CDR3 length: 15
clone size: few
CDR3 protein: CASSPGGVTTDTQYF

V gene: TRBV19
CDR3 length: 14
clone size: .
CDR3 protein: CASSPQRGTDTQYF

V gene: TRBV27
CDR3 length: 16
clone size: .
CDR3 protein: CASSPKLTSINNEQFF

V gene: TRBV5-1
CDR3 length: 15
clone size: .
CDR3 protein: CASSLAAPGVDEQYF

V gene: TRBV19
CDR3 length: 17
clone size: .
CDR3 protein: CASSRRLAGVGTDTQYF

V gene: TRBV7-9
CDR3 length: 17
clone size: .
CDR3 protein: CASSFLKTRGGTDTQYF

V gene: TRBV5-1
CDR3 length: 14
clone size: .
CDR3 protein: CASSLDINRETQYF

V gene: TRBV7-9
CDR3 length: 15
clone size: .
CDR3 protein: CASSLQRKDYNEQFF

V gene: TRBV4-1
CDR3 length: 15
clone size: once
CDR3 protein: CASRRTAALNQPQHF

V gene: TRBV19
CDR3 length: 19
clone size: few
CDR3 protein: CASSIDTPRLSTSNQPQHF

V gene: TRBV10-3
CDR3 length: 15
clone size: .
CDR3 protein: CAISAGEGRGNEQFF

V gene: TRBV19
CDR3 length: 16
clone size: once
CDR3 protein: CASRPGGGRAYNEQFF

V gene: TRBV6-5
CDR3 length: 16
clone size: .
CDR3 protein: CASSYRPGQLQETQYF

V gene: TRBV7-9
CDR3 length: 14
clone size: .
CDR3 protein: CASSLEVQSTEAFF

V gene: TRBV2
CDR3 length: 16
clone size: .
CDR3 protein: CASSEAPEYSGNTIYF

V gene: TRBV28
CDR3 length: 15
clone size: .
CDR3 protein: CASSSGQPVTRGYTF

V gene: TRBV5-1
CDR3 length: 15
clone size: .
CDR3 protein: CASSSRDTGFGEAFF

V gene: TRBV5-5
CDR3 length: 11
clone size: .
CDR3 protein: CASSFGETQYF